This is a list of T cell receptor beta chains from one sample in a study of cytomegalovirus exposure and HLA in healthy donors. Only in-frame clones appear in the TCRdb table, and some are missing; sequencing was by immunoSEQ multiplex PCR. The data contain roughly 130,000 clones, 80% to 85% of them singletons. Input material: PBMCs. These receptors were collected from a human donor in good health. The CDR3 runs from the conserved cysteine through the conserved F or W. A D gene is named only where the DNA matches it firmly. Some rows have no size entry. The others give once, few or many, or a class for an expanded clone.

CDR3aa,CDR3nt,v_gene,abundance,j_gene,d_gene
CASSQFYSGGRNTGELFF,TGCGCCAGCAGCCAGTTTTATAGCGGGGGGCGGAACACCGGGGAGCTGTTTTTT,TRBV4-1,-,TRBJ2-2,TRBD2
CASSSQNEKLFF,TGTGCCAGCTCCTCACAAAATGAAAAACTGTTTTTT,TRBV6-5,-,TRBJ1-4,-
CASSPHRANTEAFF,TGTGCCAGCAGCCCTCACAGGGCCAACACTGAAGCTTTCTTT,TRBV6-5,once,TRBJ1-1,-
CASSLASGSSYNEQFF,TGCGCCAGCAGCTTGGCATCGGGGAGCTCCTACAATGAGCAGTTCTTC,TRBV5-1,-,TRBJ2-1,-
CASTVGTGREKLFF,TGTGCCAGCACGGTCGGGACAGGTCGTGAAAAACTGTTTTTT,TRBV2,few,TRBJ1-4,TRBD1
CASSIWDTTDTQYF,TGTGCCAGTAGTATTTGGGACACAACAGATACGCAGTATTTT,TRBV19,once,TRBJ2-3,-
CASSFDREPGANVLTF,TGTGCCAGCAGCTTCGACAGGGAGCCGGGGGCCAACGTCCTGACTTTC,TRBV5-6,-,TRBJ2-6,TRBD1
CASSAGTGEGYSNQPQHF,TGTGCCAGCAGCGCCGGGACAGGGGAAGGGTATAGCAATCAGCCCCAGCATTTT,TRBV7-6,-,TRBJ1-5,TRBD1
CASSFPRTSGAESTDTQYF,TGTGCCAGCAGCTTCCCACGGACTAGCGGGGCTGAGAGCACAGATACGCAGTATTTT,TRBV7-9,-,TRBJ2-3,TRBD2
CASSPFLQGYTDTQYF,TGCGCCAGCAGCCCCTTTTTACAGGGGTACACAGATACGCAGTATTTT,TRBV4-1,-,TRBJ2-3,TRBD1
CASSGGQYPRTQYF,TGTGCCAGCAGCGGCGGACAGTACCCGAGGACCCAGTACTTC,TRBV14,-,TRBJ2-5,-
CSVNRALTMKQFF,TGCAGCGTAAACAGAGCTCTTACAATGAAGCAGTTCTTC,TRBV29-1,-,TRBJ2-1,-
CASSLTPRGELFF,TGTGCCAGCAGCCTGACCCCTAGGGGTGAGCTGTTTTTT,TRBV5-8,-,TRBJ2-2,-
CASSPTVLNTEAFF,TGTGCCAGCTCACCGACAGTGCTGAACACTGAAGCTTTCTTT,TRBV18,-,TRBJ1-1,-
CASSYTMGTDTGELFF,TGTGCCAGCAGTTACACAATGGGGACAGACACCGGGGAGCTGTTTTTT,TRBV6-5,few,TRBJ2-2,TRBD1
CASSQGAGGPYNEQFF,TGTGCCAGCAGCCAAGGAGCGGGGGGGCCGTACAATGAGCAGTTCTTC,TRBV4-2,-,TRBJ2-1,TRBD2
CASPGGEGEKLFF,TGTGCCTCCCCGGGGGGCGAGGGCGAAAAACTGTTTTTT,TRBV6-1,-,TRBJ1-4,-
CASSLAGVGTEAFF,TGTGCCAGCAGCTTGGCAGGGGTCGGCACTGAAGCTTTCTTT,TRBV5-4,-,TRBJ1-1,-
CASSPSADEQYF,TGTGCCAGCAGCCCCAGCGCGGACGAGCAGTACTTC,TRBV7-8,-,TRBJ2-7,-
CASSPDRGQPQHF,TGTGCCAGCAGCCCGGACAGGGGACAGCCCCAGCATTTT,TRBV7-2,-,TRBJ1-5,TRBD1
CAISATSGGADEQFF,TGTGCCATCAGCGCAACTAGCGGGGGGGCCGATGAGCAGTTCTTC,TRBV10-3,-,TRBJ2-1,TRBD2
CASSQDRVQPQHF,TGCGCCAGCAGCCAAGATCGTGTCCAGCCCCAGCATTTT,TRBV4-1,-,TRBJ1-5,-
CASSEPLTGEEGDTQYF,TGTGCCAGCAGCGAGCCTCTTACTGGGGAGGAAGGAGATACGCAGTATTTT,TRBV9,-,TRBJ2-3,-
CASSSPGTMAQHF,TGTGCCAGCAGCAGCCCGGGGACAATGGCCCAGCATTTT,TRBV6-1,few,TRBJ1-5,-
CASSDTRSTGPDNSPLHF,TGTGCCAGCAGCGACACCCGATCGACAGGGCCGGATAATTCACCCCTCCACTTT,TRBV5-5,-,TRBJ1-6,TRBD1
CASSDGAVETQYF,TGTGCCAGCAGTGATGGGGCGGTTGAGACCCAGTACTTC,TRBV25-1,-,TRBJ2-5,-
CASSQEIWGQGLDRNQPQHF,TGCGCCAGCAGCCAAGAAATTTGGGGACAGGGCCTCGATAGGAATCAGCCCCAGCATTTT,TRBV4-1,-,TRBJ1-5,TRBD1
CASSLRSFETQYF,TGTGCCAGCAGTTTAAGGAGTTTCGAGACCCAGTACTTC,TRBV27,few,TRBJ2-5,-
CASSQRTASLGNTIYF,TGCGCCAGCAGCCAGAGGACAGCCTCCCTGGGAAACACCATATATTTT,TRBV4-1,-,TRBJ1-3,-
CASSTGTGGGYTF,TGTGCCAGCAGCACCGGGACAGGGGGGGGCTACACCTTC,TRBV5-6,once,TRBJ1-2,TRBD1
CASSQSPQATEAFF,TGCGCCAGCAGTCAATCACCTCAAGCCACTGAAGCTTTCTTT,TRBV23-1,-,TRBJ1-1,-
CASSQRRAYGYTF,TGCGCCAGCAGTCAAAGGCGGGCCTATGGCTACACCTTC,TRBV23-1,-,TRBJ1-2,-
CASSYRDSYGYTF,TGTGCCAGCAGCTACCGGGACAGCTATGGCTACACCTTC,TRBV5-5,once,TRBJ1-2,TRBD1
CASMGRGYEQYF,TGTGCCAGCATGGGAAGGGGGTACGAGCAGTACTTC,TRBV28,few,TRBJ2-7,-
CASSLSGDTQYF,TGCGCCAGCAGCCTTAGCGGGGATACGCAGTATTTT,TRBV4-1,-,TRBJ2-3,TRBD2
CASSLVGRSDYGYTF,TGTGCCAGCAGCTTGGTGGGGCGGAGTGATTATGGCTACACCTTC,TRBV5-6,-,TRBJ1-2,-
CASSSTPKGGGLNEQFF,TGTGCCAGCAGCTCGACTCCGAAGGGCGGGGGTCTGAATGAGCAGTTCTTC,TRBV4-2,-,TRBJ2-1,TRBD2
CASSPHSGGAGNEQFF,TGTGCCAGCAGCCCCCATAGCGGGGGGGCCGGCAATGAGCAGTTCTTC,TRBV7-2,-,TRBJ2-1,TRBD2
CASSQVGRGSYEQYF,TGCGCCAGCAGCCAAGTGGGCAGGGGGTCCTACGAGCAGTACTTC,TRBV4-1,few,TRBJ2-7,TRBD1
CATSRDQGAVEKLFF,TGTGCCACCAGCAGAGATCAGGGGGCGGTTGAAAAACTGTTTTTT,TRBV15,-,TRBJ1-4,TRBD1
CASSGHMNTEAFF,TGTGCCAGCAGTGGACACATGAACACTGAAGCTTTCTTT,TRBV2,-,TRBJ1-1,-